This TCR beta chain was captured in a study of PD-1 blockade in classical Hodgkin lymphoma. The sample's time point: cycle 4 day 1 (C4D1), after less than seven weeks of nivolumab. Each patient experienced a relapse that followed autologous stem cell transplantation, and brentuximab vedotin exposure varied. Details on this clone: Antigen specificity is unknown.

CDR1 and CDR2 (germline): SGHTA, FQGNSA. This CDR3 spans 15 amino acids. The V segment lost 5 bases and the J segment 11 bases; nucleotides outside the gene matches: 11. General study findings and limits: Newly diagnosed patients had diversity similar to the baseline diversity of complete responders.

The data were produced by immunoSEQ multiplex PCR, yet TCRdb's version contains in-frame clones alone and is incomplete. The table has around 35,000 clones, approximately 68% seen once. The chain uses TRBV7-2 and TRBJ1-6, with 8 bases lining up with TRBD1. The material was peripheral blood mononuclear cells (PBMCs), obtained before the fourth cycle of nivolumab. This clonotype was sampled from a human donor with classical Hodgkin lymphoma. CDR3 protein: CASSKDRDARTPLHF. CDR3 nucleotides: TGTGCCAGCAGCAAGGACAGGGATGCGAGGACACCCCTCCACTTT. The whole variable domain, filled in from reference TRBV7-2 and TRBJ1-6, reads GAGVSQSPSNKVTEKGKDVELRCDPISGHTALYWYRQSLGQGLEFLIYFQGNSAPDKSGLPSDRFSAERTGGSVSTLTIQRTQQEDSAVYLCASSKDRDARTPLHFGNGTRLTVT.